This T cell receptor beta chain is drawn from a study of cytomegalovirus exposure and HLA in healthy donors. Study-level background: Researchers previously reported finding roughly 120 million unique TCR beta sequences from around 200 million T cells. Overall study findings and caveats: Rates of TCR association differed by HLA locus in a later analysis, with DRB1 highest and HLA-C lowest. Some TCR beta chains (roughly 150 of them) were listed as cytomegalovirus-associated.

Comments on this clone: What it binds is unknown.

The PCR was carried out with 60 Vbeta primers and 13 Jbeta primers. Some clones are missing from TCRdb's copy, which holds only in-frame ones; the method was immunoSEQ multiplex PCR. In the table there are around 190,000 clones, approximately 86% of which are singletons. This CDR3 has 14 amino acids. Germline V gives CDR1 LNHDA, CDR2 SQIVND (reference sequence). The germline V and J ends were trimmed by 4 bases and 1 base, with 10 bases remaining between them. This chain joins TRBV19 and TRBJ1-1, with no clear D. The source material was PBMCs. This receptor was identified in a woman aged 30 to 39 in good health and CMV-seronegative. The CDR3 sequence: CASSTFYKNTEAFF. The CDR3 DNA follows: TGTGCCAGTAGTACCTTTTACAAGAACACTGAAGCTTTCTTT.